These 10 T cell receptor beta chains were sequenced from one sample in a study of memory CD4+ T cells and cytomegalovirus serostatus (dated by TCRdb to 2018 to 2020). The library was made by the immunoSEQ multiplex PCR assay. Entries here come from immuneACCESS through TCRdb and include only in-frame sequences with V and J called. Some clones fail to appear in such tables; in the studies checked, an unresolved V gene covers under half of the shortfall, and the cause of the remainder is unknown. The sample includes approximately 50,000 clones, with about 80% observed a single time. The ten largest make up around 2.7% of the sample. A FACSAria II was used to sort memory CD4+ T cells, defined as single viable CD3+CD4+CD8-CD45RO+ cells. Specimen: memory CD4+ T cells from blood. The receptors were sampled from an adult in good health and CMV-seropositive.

The CDR3 bases are TGCGCCAGCAGTCACTTGGGCAGCGCAGATACGCAGTATTTT. The encoded protein is CASSHLGSADTQYF. The chain employs TRBV5-1 and TRBJ2-3; D gene uncertain. This CDR3 comprises 14 residues. Trimming shortened V by 5 bases and J by 4 bases, and 14 bases separated the two germline ends. Germline lookup yields CDR1 SGHRS and CDR2 YFSETQ.

CDR3 loop: CASSIGAVYGYTF. The CDR3 DNA reads as TGTGCCAGTAGTATAGGCGCAGTCTATGGCTACACCTTC. The chain joins TRBV19 to TRBJ1-2; D unclear. CDR1 and CDR2 from the germline V gene are LNHDA and SQIVND (reference sequence). The V end was cut by 1 base, the J end by 4 bases, with 7 bases between. The CDR3 totals 13 residues.

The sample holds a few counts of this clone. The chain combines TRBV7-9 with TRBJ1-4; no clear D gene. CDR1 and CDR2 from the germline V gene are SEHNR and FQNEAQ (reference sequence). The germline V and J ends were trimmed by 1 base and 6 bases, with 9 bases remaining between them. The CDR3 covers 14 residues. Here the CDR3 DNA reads TGTGCCAGCAGCTTAGACACGGGAGATGAAAAACTGTTTTTT. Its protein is CASSLDTGDEKLFF.

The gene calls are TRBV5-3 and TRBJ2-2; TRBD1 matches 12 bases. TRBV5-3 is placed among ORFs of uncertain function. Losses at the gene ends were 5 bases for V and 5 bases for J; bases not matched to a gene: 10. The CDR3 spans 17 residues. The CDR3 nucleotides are TGTGCCAGAAGATCGGGACAGGGGGCGCCGCGGACCGGGGAGCTGTTTTTT. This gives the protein CARRSGQGAPRTGELFF.

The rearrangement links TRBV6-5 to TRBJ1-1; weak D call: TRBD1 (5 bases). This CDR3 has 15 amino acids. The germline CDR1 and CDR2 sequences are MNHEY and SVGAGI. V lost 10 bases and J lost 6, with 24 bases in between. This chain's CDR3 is CAIKLRDRDASEAFF. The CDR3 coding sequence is TGTGCCATTAAGTTAAGGGACCGGGACGCCTCTGAAGCTTTCTTT.

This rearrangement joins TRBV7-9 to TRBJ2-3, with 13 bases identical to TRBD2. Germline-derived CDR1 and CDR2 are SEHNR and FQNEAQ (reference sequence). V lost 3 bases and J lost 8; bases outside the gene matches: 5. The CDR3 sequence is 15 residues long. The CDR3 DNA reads TGTGCCAGCAGCTTCATCAGGACTAGCGGGAGTACGCAGTATTTT. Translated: CASSFIRTSGSTQYF.

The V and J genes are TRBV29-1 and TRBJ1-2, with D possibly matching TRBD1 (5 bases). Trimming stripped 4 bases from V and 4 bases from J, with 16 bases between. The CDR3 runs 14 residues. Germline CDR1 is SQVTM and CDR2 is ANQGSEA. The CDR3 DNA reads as TGCAGCGTTGGGGGCCCTTATGAGGCCTATGGCTACACCTTC. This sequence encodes CSVGGPYEAYGYTF.

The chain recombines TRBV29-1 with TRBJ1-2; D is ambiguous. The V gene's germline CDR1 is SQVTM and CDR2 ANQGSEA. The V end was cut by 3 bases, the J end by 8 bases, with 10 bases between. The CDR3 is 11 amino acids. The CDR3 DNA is TGCAGCGTTGACGCTCGGCGGGGCTACACCTTC. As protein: CSVDARRGYTF.

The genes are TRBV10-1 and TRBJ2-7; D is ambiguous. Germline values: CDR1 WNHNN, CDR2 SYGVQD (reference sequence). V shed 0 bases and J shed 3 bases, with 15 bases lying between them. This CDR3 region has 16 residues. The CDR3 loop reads CASSESKCQKNYEQYF. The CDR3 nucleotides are TGCGCCAGCAGTGAGTCGAAATGTCAGAAAAACTACGAGCAGTACTTC.

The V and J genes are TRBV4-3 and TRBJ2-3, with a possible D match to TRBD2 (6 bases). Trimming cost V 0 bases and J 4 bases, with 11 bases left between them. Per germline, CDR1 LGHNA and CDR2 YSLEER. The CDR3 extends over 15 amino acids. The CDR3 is CASSQEAGSADTQYF. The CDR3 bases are TGCGCCAGCAGCCAAGAGGCGGGATCCGCAGATACGCAGTATTTT.